This TCR beta chain comes out of a study of T cell changes during pregnancy in multiple sclerosis. Here immunoSEQ multiplex PCR was the method, and the copy in TCRdb shows in-frame clones only, minus some. The table has over 45,000 clones, around 92% seen once. This CDR3 is 12 amino acids long. Germline CDR1 reads MDHEN; CDR2 reads SYDVKM. Trimming removed 5 bases from V and 4 bases from J, with 9 bases in between. J is TRBJ2-7 and V is TRBV28, with D unclear. The sample consisted of CD4+ T cells from peripheral blood mononuclear cells, taken after pregnancy. The receptor was isolated from a female donor with multiple sclerosis, enrolled in a pregnancy study. The CDR3 sequence is CASSVFGYEQYF. The DNA for the CDR3 is TGTGCCAGCAGTGTATTCGGGTACGAGCAGTACTTC.